The 19 T cell receptor beta chains below come from one sample, sequenced in a study of T-cell reconstitution after alpha-beta-depleted transplantation in children. Unique molecular identifiers featured in how the TCRbeta library was prepared. TCRdb re-derived calls from the PCR reads in MiXCR, one entry per CDR3 protein. The data hold about 340,000 distinct CDR3 sequences, with 10% observed a single time. Sequences were derived from PBMCs from the stem cell graft donor, sampled from the stem cell graft. Every receptor here comes from a human donor who donated a stem cell graft to a child with acute lymphoblastic leukemia.

V gene TRBV7-3 combines with J gene TRBJ2-2, with D possibly matching TRBD1 (7 bases). Per the germline V gene, CDR1 is SGHTA and CDR2 is FQGTGA. This CDR3 is built from 14 residues. Trimming left V 3 bases short and J 7 bases short, with 12 bases between. CDR3 protein: CASSFNQGGGELFF. The CDR3 DNA is TGTGCCAGCAGCTTTAACCAGGGGGGCGGGGAGCTGTTTTTT.

The chain has TRBV5-1 and TRBJ2-7, with 14 bases lining up with TRBD2. The junction had 4 bases not matched to a gene; V was cut back by 3 bases and J by 5 bases. The CDR3 spans 15 residues. Germline V gene lookup returns CDR1 SGHRS and CDR2 YFSETQ. The chain's CDR3 is CASSWGLAGENEQYF. The CDR3 DNA reads TGCGCCAGCAGCTGGGGACTAGCGGGAGAGAACGAGCAGTACTTC.

This clonotype was detected a few times. The chain uses TRBV20-1 and TRBJ2-1; 7 nucleotides agree with TRBD2. V lost 6 bases to trimming and J lost 4 bases; unmatched junction nucleotides: 12. Germline CDR1 reads DFQATT; CDR2 reads SNEGSKA (reference sequence). The length of the CDR3 is 15 residues. The CDR3 region has the DNA TGCAGTGCCTCGTGGGGACTAACTACTTACAATGAGCAGTTCTTC. Amino acid sequence: CSASWGLTTYNEQFF.

V and J are TRBV12-3 or TRBV12-4 and TRBJ1-5; D gene unclear. This CDR3 contains 17 residues. Between the trimmed V and J ends, which lost 6 bases and 0 bases, there was a span of 18 bases. CDR3 loop: CASSVLWGGDSNQPQHF. CDR3 sequence (DNA): TGTGCCAGCAGCGTACTCTGGGGTGGGGATAGCAATCAGCCCCAGCATTTT.

This clonotype was seen ten or more times. The chain uses TRBV20-1 and TRBJ2-3; D is undetermined. The germline CDR1 and CDR2 sequences are DFQATT and SNEGSKA (reference sequence). V was trimmed by 0 bases and J by 1 base, leaving 8 bases between them. This CDR3 comprises 14 residues. The CDR3: CSARDIKGTDTQYF. CDR3 sequence (DNA): TGCAGTGCTAGAGATATCAAGGGCACAGATACGCAGTATTTT.

This clonotype was seen a few times. The rearrangement uses TRBV7-7 and TRBJ2-7; D is undetermined. Germline CDR1 and CDR2: SSHAT and FNYEAQ (reference sequence). Trimming took 1 base from V and 3 from J, leaving 7 bases between them. CDR3 length: 13 residues. The DNA of the CDR3 is TGTGCCAGCAGCTTAGAGTTGGGCTACGAGCAGTACTTC. Protein sequence: CASSLELGYEQYF.

V is TRBV12-3 or TRBV12-4 and J is TRBJ1-4, with 7 bases aligning to TRBD1. Unmatched junction bases numbered 10, after V lost 5 bases and J lost 7 bases. This CDR3 spans 15 amino acids. The CDR3 DNA reads TGTGCCAGCAGTAATAGACAGGGAAATCGTGAAAAACTGTTTTTT. Translated: CASSNRQGNREKLFF.

J is TRBJ2-5 and V is TRBV7-3; tentative D call: TRBD1 (6 bases). The germline CDR1 and CDR2 sequences are SGHTA and FQGTGA. V lost 5 bases to trimming and J lost 1 base, with 14 bases between them. The CDR3 spans 15 residues. Written as DNA, the CDR3 is TGTGCCAGCAGCATGGTAGGGGGACCCCAAGAGACCCAGTACTTC. Protein product: CASSMVGGPQETQYF.

This clonotype showed up just a few times. The chain employs TRBV7-2 and TRBJ2-2, with TRBD2 matching 10 bases. The CDR3 covers 15 residues. CDR1 SGHTA and CDR2 FQGNSA come from the germline V gene. V dropped 8 bases and J dropped 2; count of bases not matched to a gene: 5. The CDR3 DNA follows: TGTGCCAGCTGCCGGACTAGCGGAAACACCGGGGAGCTGTTTTTT. The encoded protein is CASCRTSGNTGELFF.

This clonotype was recorded a few times. The rearrangement joins TRBV4-2 to TRBJ2-2; 9 positions match TRBD2. This CDR3 region has 17 residues. J was trimmed by 7 bases and V by 0 bases; bases with no gene match: 9. Per germline, CDR1 LGHNA and CDR2 YNFKEQ. The CDR3 here is CASSQDHSGSHIGELFF. The CDR3 DNA reads as TGTGCCAGCAGCCAAGATCATAGCGGGAGTCATATCGGGGAGCTGTTTTTT.

V usage is TRBV28 and J usage is TRBJ2-1; 9 nucleotides match TRBD2. V was clipped by 5 bases and J by 5 bases; unmatched bases: 7. The CDR3 covers 15 residues. Germline values: CDR1 MDHEN, CDR2 SYDVKM. The CDR3 spells CASSTRTSANNEQFF. In DNA, the CDR3 is TGTGCCAGCAGTACCCGGACTAGCGCTAACAATGAGCAGTTCTTC.

The genes are TRBV20-1 and TRBJ2-2; TRBD2 matches 12 bases. Unmatched junction bases numbered 2, after V lost 0 bases and J lost 3 bases. The CDR3 sequence is 16 residues long. The germline gives CDR1 DFQATT, CDR2 SNEGSKA (reference sequence). The CDR3 is CSARDGLAGYTGELFF. CDR3 sequence (DNA): TGCAGTGCTAGAGATGGACTAGCGGGATACACCGGGGAGCTGTTTTTT.

The rearrangement links TRBV12-3 or TRBV12-4 to TRBJ2-3; TRBD2 aligns across 9 bases. Trimming at V came to 7 bases and at J to 6 bases, leaving 14 bases not matched to a gene. This CDR3 is built from 16 residues. The CDR3 nucleotides are TGTGCCAGCATTCCGGGACTAGCTTTGGGAGGGGATACGCAGTATTTT. Residues: CASIPGLALGGDTQYF.

This clonotype appeared many times. The rearrangement uses TRBV7-8 and TRBJ1-3; D is undetermined. The CDR3 spans 16 residues. V lost 5 bases and J lost 2, with 16 bases in between. CDR1 is SGHVS, CDR2 FQNEAQ, per germline. CDR3 coding DNA: TGTGCCAGCAGCCAACGGACCGGTTCAACTGGAAACACCATATATTTT. Translation gives CASSQRTGSTGNTIYF.

This clonotype was counted ten times or more. The V call is TRBV11-1, the J call TRBJ2-3; 14 bases line up with TRBD2. Germline V gives CDR1 SGHAT, CDR2 FQDESV (reference sequence). The length of the CDR3 is 20 residues. V trimming: 4 bases; J trimming: 2 bases; junction bases outside the gene matches: 14. The CDR3 bases are TGTGCCAGCAGCTCGGCCTTGGGACTAGCGGGAGATCTGGACACAGATACGCAGTATTTT. This sequence encodes CASSSALGLAGDLDTDTQYF.

The gene calls are TRBV5-1 and TRBJ2-1, with 7 nucleotides matching TRBD2. The germline V gene has CDR1 SGHRS and CDR2 YFSETQ. The CDR3 runs 16 residues. Trimming removed 1 base from V and 1 base from J; junction bases left unmatched: 5. CDR3 nucleotide sequence: TGCGCCAGCAGCTTGAATGCGGGAGCGTCCTACAATGAGCAGTTCTTC. It yields the protein CASSLNAGASYNEQFF.

This clonotype was observed at least ten times. At one end, the junction sequence differs from germline, possibly due to a read error. The V and J genes are TRBV7-7 and TRBJ2-2; 8 bases map to TRBD1. CDR3 length equals 16 residues. CDR1 is SSHAT and CDR2 is FNYEAQ in the germline V gene (reference sequence). In nucleotides, the CDR3 is TGTGCTAGCAGCTCTGTGACAGGGGAGAACACCGGGGAGCTGTTTTTT. It encodes CASSSVTGENTGELFF.

The rearrangement joins TRBV7-9 to TRBJ2-7; D may be TRBD2 (6 bases). The V gene's germline CDR1 is SEHNR and CDR2 FQNEAQ (reference sequence). V lost 1 base and J 3 bases, leaving 16 bases between the germline ends. This CDR3 is built from 16 residues. CDR3 coding DNA: TGTGCCAGCAGCTTAGATCGTTGGGAGGTGGGCTACGAGCAGTACTTC. This sequence encodes CASSLDRWEVGYEQYF.

In this sample, this clonotype turned up many times. CDR3 nucleotide sequence: TGCGCCAGCAGCCATGGACAGGGGGTCCAAGAGACCCAGTACTTC. It is translated as CASSHGQGVQETQYF. The chain joins TRBV4-1 to TRBJ2-5; 10 bases align to TRBD1. CDR3 length: 15 amino acids. J lost 1 base, V lost 3 bases, and 2 bases had no gene match. CDR1 and CDR2 from the germline V gene are MGHRA and YSYEKL.